Sequencing of this T cell receptor (beta chain) was carried out in a study of T cell responses to AZD1222 COVID-19 vaccine. Whole-study findings and limits: Among AZD1222 vaccinees, only 5 to 7 were seropositive at baseline.

Comment on this clone: The antigen remains undetermined.

Trimming cost V 6 bases and J 7 bases; bases outside gene matches: 8. Germline V lookup: CDR1 MDHEN, CDR2 SYDVKM. The CDR3 is made up of 13 amino acids. The table came from immunoSEQ multiplex PCR; TCRdb's copy has only in-frame clones and leaves some out. The sample holds about 120,000 clones, 85% to 90% seen once. The chain employs TRBV28 and TRBJ1-2, with 7 nucleotides matching TRBD1. The sequences come from peripheral blood, collected on day 0 of AZD1222 vaccination. This sequence was found in an adult in good health. The CDR3 here is CASRTTGLSGYTF. CDR3 sequence (DNA): TGTGCCAGCAGGACGACAGGGCTCTCTGGCTACACCTTC.